This entry concerns a single TCR beta chain. Its cognate antigen is unknown. The table came from immunoSEQ multiplex PCR; TCRdb's copy has only in-frame clones and leaves some out. This table has around 350,000 clones, approximately 84% appearing once. Treatment specified: around 19 received Ad26.COV2.S at low or high dose, single or two shots; several received placebo; per-sample allocation not given. Collection of samples fell on day 63 after the first vaccine or placebo injection. This record comes from a study of Ad26.COV2.S vaccination and SARS-CoV-2 variants. Across the whole study: Sample donor was a member of the COV1001 Ad26.COV2.S trial arm. Donor got 5x10^10 or 1x10^11 viral particles of Ad26.COV2.S.

Study-wide findings and caveats: Total T cell responses, in the TCR breadth and depth analyses, may have been underestimated. There was reportedly substantial breadth in spike-specific CD8+ and CD4+ T cell responses after vaccination.

The CDR3 loop spans 15 amino acids. Looked up from germline, CDR1 is MNHEY and CDR2 is SVGAGI. Losses at the gene ends were 6 bases for V and 0 bases for J; bases not matched to a gene: 7. The sample in question was peripheral blood, obtained in a trial of Ad26.COV2.S vaccine versus placebo. This clonotype was sampled from a person between 18 and 59 years old who received the Ad26.COV2.S COVID-19 vaccine or a placebo. V and J are TRBV6-5 and TRBJ2-7; 8 positions match TRBD1. The CDR3 sequence is CASRRQGLISYEQYF. The CDR3 DNA follows: TGTGCCAGCAGGAGACAGGGGCTGATCTCCTACGAGCAGTACTTC.